This paragraph reports one T cell receptor (beta chain). How the authors handled the data: Amplification of reference gene primers provided the estimated nucleated cell counts. The data were produced by immunoSEQ multiplex PCR, yet TCRdb's version contains in-frame clones alone and is incomplete. The V and J calls and the clone size are those of that table, but D and trimming were determined from the DNA. Among under 170,000 clones listed, roughly nine tenths were seen once. The data belong to a study of blood T cell repertoires in COVID-19. Study in general: Some COVID-19 samples were acute and others convalescent; all came from the United States, Italy and Spain.

CDR1 is LGHDT and CDR2 is YNNKEL in the germline V gene (reference sequence). The V gene end was trimmed by 2 bases and the J gene end by 0 bases; junction bases not matched to a gene: 9. The CDR3 is made up of 18 amino acids. The rearrangement joins TRBV3-1 (or the pseudogene TRBV3-2) to TRBJ1-5; TRBD1 agrees at 8 bases. Sequenced input: peripheral blood. The TCR sequence derives from a woman aged 55-69 years with active or convalescent COVID-19. The CDR3 coding sequence is TGTGCCAGCAGCCAACCTCCGACAGGGGCCCTTAGCAATCAGCCCCAGCATTTT. Its protein product is CASSQPPTGALSNQPQHF.